This TCR beta chain was observed in a study of blood T cell repertoires in COVID-19. Background on the study: Material from acute and convalescent COVID-19 was sourced from the United States, Italy and Spain.

This CDR3 spans 14 amino acids. Losses at the gene ends were 0 bases for V and 14 bases for J; bases not matched to a gene: 11. Germline values: CDR1 SGHTS, CDR2 YDEGEE. In the study's own analysis: How many nucleated cells were present was estimated from reference gene primer amplification. Produced via immunoSEQ multiplex PCR; TCRdb's table is partial and in-frame only. V, J and clone size are taken as reported in that table, and D and trimming were inferred from the DNA itself. The repertoire holds around 200,000 clones, with around 82% as singletons. The sample taken for sequencing was PBMCs or T cells enriched from blood (not recorded which). The genes are TRBV5-8 and TRBJ2-1; TRBD2 matches at 7 bases. The receptor's source is a woman aged 40 to 50 with acute COVID-19. This CDR3 is CASSLVTTSKLEFF. As DNA, the CDR3 is TGTGCCAGCAGCTTGGTTACGACTAGCAAGCTTGAGTTCTTC. The full variable domain, its missing parts supplied by reference TRBV5-8 and TRBJ2-1, is EAGVTQSPTHLIKTRGQQATLRCSPISGHTSVYWYQQALGLGLQFLLWYDEGEERNRGNFPPRFSGRQFPNYSSELNVNALELEDSALYLCASSLVTTSKLEFFGPGTRLTVL.